This T cell receptor beta chain was recorded in a study of cytomegalovirus exposure and HLA in healthy donors. Of note for this clone: Its antigen remains unidentified.

Notes on the study in general: With later analysis, a missense DCLRE1C variant became linked to TCR beta V- and J-gene trimming. Researchers counted around 180 TCR beta chains as cytomegalovirus-associated.

CDR1 is SEHNR and CDR2 is FQNEAQ in the germline V gene (reference sequence). The CDR3 extends over 13 amino acids. This PCR relied on a set of 60 Vbeta primers and 13 Jbeta primers. Clones were read by immunoSEQ multiplex PCR, and TCRdb kept only the in-frame ones, dropping some. The sample holds fewer than 110,000 clones, more than 70% seen once. This receptor was taken from a man aged 18 to 30 in good health and CMV-seronegative. Sequenced sample: PBMCs. The chain uses TRBV7-9 and TRBJ2-7; D not certain. CDR3 protein: CFCKEKTAYEQYF. The CDR3, as DNA: TGTTTTTGCAAGGAGAAGACGGCCTACGAGCAGTACTTC.